These T cell receptor beta chains were read from a single sample in a study of cytomegalovirus exposure and HLA in healthy donors. The data were produced by immunoSEQ multiplex PCR, yet TCRdb's version contains in-frame clones alone and is incomplete. The sample carries under 300,000 clones, about 90% recorded once. The sample consisted of PBMCs. The receptor source for this set is a woman aged 25 to 39 in good health and CMV-seropositive. Each CDR3 is given with its conserved first and last residue. A D gene is named only where the DNA matches it firmly. Not all rows give a size; the values are once, few, many and, for expanded clones, a class.

d_call,v_call,j_call,clone_size,cdr3_length,cdr3_nt,cdr3_aa
-,TRBV14,TRBJ2-7,few,12,TGTGCCAGCAGCCCGAGCCCGGGCGAGCAGTACTTC,CASSPSPGEQYF
TRBD2,TRBV2,TRBJ2-1,-,17,TGTGCCAGCAGTCAAACTAGCGGGAGGATCTCCCACAATGAGCAGTTCTTC,CASSQTSGRISHNEQFF
-,TRBV5-1,TRBJ1-1,-,13,TGCGCCAGCAGCTTGGAGGGGTTAGGTGAAGCTTTCTTT,CASSLEGLGEAFF
TRBD2,TRBV5-1,TRBJ2-7,-,15,TGCGCCAGCAGCGCCGGGACTAGCGGGGCCTACGAGCAGTACTTC,CASSAGTSGAYEQYF
-,TRBV13,TRBJ2-3,-,12,TGTGCCAGCAGCTTAAGCGTAGGGGCGCAGTATTTT,CASSLSVGAQYF
-,TRBV10-2,TRBJ2-5,-,15,TGCGCCAGCAGTGAACGGAGAGAAGGTATGGAGACCCAGTACTTC,CASSERREGMETQYF
-,TRBV30,TRBJ1-1,few,13,TGTGCCTGGAGTGCGGGTTTCTACACTGAAGCTTTCTTT,CAWSAGFYTEAFF
TRBD1,TRBV19,TRBJ2-7,-,14,TGTGCCAGCAAGGCGGGACAGGGGACCTACGAGCAGTACTTC,CASKAGQGTYEQYF
TRBD1,TRBV11-3,TRBJ1-3,-,19,TGTGCCAGCAGCTCGGCCCCGGGACAGGGAATGAAAAGTGGAAACACCATATATTTT,CASSSAPGQGMKSGNTIYF
TRBD2,TRBV19,TRBJ2-1,-,17,TGTGCCAGTAGTATTTGGGCTAGCGGGAGTTACTACAATGAGCAGTTCTTC,CASSIWASGSYYNEQFF
-,TRBV11-2,TRBJ2-2,-,15,TGTGCCAGCAGCTACAGTAGCGGTTACACCGGGGAGCTGTTTTTT,CASSYSSGYTGELFF
TRBD1,TRBV5-4,TRBJ2-1,once,14,TGTGCCAGCAGCACCCGGACAGGCTTGAATGAGCAGTTCTTC,CASSTRTGLNEQFF
TRBD1,TRBV6-5,TRBJ1-5,-,13,TGTGCCAGCAGAGACAGGGCTAATCAGCCCCAGCATTTT,CASRDRANQPQHF
-,TRBV19,TRBJ2-3,-,13,TGTGCCAGTAGTATAGACGGGGCGGGGAAGCGGTATTTT,CASSIDGAGKRYF
-,TRBV27,TRBJ1-5,-,14,TGTGCCAGCAGTTTGGCAGGCAGCAATCAGCCCCAGCATTTT,CASSLAGSNQPQHF
TRBD1,TRBV6-1,TRBJ1-1,-,12,TGTGCCAGCAGTCATCAGGGGGGTGAAGCTTTCTTT,CASSHQGGEAFF
-,TRBV14,TRBJ2-7,-,13,TGTGCCAGCAGCCCCCTGTGGAGGTACGAGCAGTACTTC,CASSPLWRYEQYF
-,TRBV6-1,TRBJ1-3,-,16,TGTGCCAGCAGTGATCCCCGGGTTCTCTCTGGAAACACCATATATTTT,CASSDPRVLSGNTIYF
-,TRBV9,TRBJ2-3,-,15,TGTGCCAGCAGCCCCCGGGACACATCTACAGATACGCAGTATTTT,CASSPRDTSTDTQYF
-,TRBV6-5,TRBJ2-7,-,13,TGTGCCAGTATGAAGGGGAGGTCCTACGAGCAGTACTTC,CASMKGRSYEQYF